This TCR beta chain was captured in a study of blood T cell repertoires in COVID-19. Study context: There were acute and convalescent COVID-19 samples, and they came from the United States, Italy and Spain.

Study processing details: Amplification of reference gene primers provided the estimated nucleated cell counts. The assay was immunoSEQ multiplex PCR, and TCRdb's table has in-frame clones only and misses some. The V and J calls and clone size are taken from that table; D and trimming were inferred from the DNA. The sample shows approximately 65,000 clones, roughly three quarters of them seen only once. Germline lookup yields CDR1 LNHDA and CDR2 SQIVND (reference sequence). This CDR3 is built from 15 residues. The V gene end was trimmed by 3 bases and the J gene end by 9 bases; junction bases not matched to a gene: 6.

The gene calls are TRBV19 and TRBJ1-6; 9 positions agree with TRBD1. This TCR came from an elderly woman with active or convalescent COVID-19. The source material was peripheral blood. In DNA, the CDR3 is TGTGCCAGTAGTATGCGGACAGGGGAGGGTTCACCCCTCCACTTT. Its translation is CASSMRTGEGSPLHF.